The T cell receptor (beta chain) under discussion was sequenced for a study of blood T cell repertoires in COVID-19. This table comes from immunoSEQ multiplex PCR, and its TCRdb copy is limited to in-frame clones, with some not included. The top ten hold over 3.5% of the sample, which has some 150,000 clones, around 87% seen once. Specimen: peripheral blood. The receptor comes from a man aged 18 to 35 with active or convalescent COVID-19.

The CDR3, as DNA: TGTGCCAGCAGGTTTACAGGGGGCACCGGGGAGCTGTTTTTT. It yields the protein CASRFTGGTGELFF. V usage is TRBV7-3 and J usage is TRBJ2-2; 8 nucleotides line up with TRBD1. This CDR3 is 14 amino acids long. With V trimmed by 6 bases and J by 4 bases, 4 bases remained unmatched. Germline loops: CDR1 SGHTA, CDR2 FQGTGA.